This T cell receptor (beta chain) emerged from a study of cytomegalovirus exposure and HLA in healthy donors. In the study overall: Early release data held some 80 million unique TCRs from HLA-typed donors.

Points from the study as a whole: Specific recognition of CMV antigens was confirmed in vitro for three chains (all CMV-associated). In an earlier analysis, in several hundred donors, most V segments appeared productive either ~87% or ~30% of the time.

With regard to this clone: Its antigen remains unknown.

Donors in the study were healthy people who gave bone marrow. Use of 60 Vbeta and 13 Jbeta primers characterized the PCR. Profiling relied on immunoSEQ multiplex PCR, and the TCRdb table lists in-frame clones only, not all of them. The sample carries about 150,000 clones, roughly 80% recorded once. Germline loops: CDR1 WNHNN, CDR2 SYGVQD (reference sequence). Unmatched junction bases numbered 13, after V lost 8 bases and J lost 0 bases. The CDR3 totals 16 residues. The clonotype originates from a man aged 25-40 years in good health and CMV-seropositive. The sequenced sample was PBMCs. This chain uses TRBV10-1 with TRBJ2-7; 7 nucleotides align to TRBD1. CDR3 DNA sequence: TGCGCCAGCCGATCGGGTACGGGACAGAGCTCCTACGAGCAGTACTTC. It specifies CASRSGTGQSSYEQYF.